This T cell receptor beta chain was sequenced during a study of blood T cell repertoires in COVID-19. Looking at the study overall: COVID-19 samples, acute and convalescent, were from the United States, Italy and Spain. From T cells, B-cell-depleted T cells, or PBMCs came the material, which was cDNA or gDNA.

Source study methods: Reference gene primer amplification gave estimated nucleated cell counts. Produced via immunoSEQ multiplex PCR; TCRdb's table is partial and in-frame only. V, J and clone size are those of that table, while D and trimming were read from the DNA. Of under 300,000 clones in the sample, roughly 89% are singletons; the top ten hold 1.5% to 1.7%. This clonotype was sampled from a woman between 40 and 50 years old who had recovered from COVID-19. The source material was peripheral blood.

CDR3 residues: CAILTGSNTGELFF. The CDR3 DNA reads TGTGCCATACTTACAGGCTCGAACACCGGGGAGCTGTTTTTT. This rearrangement joins TRBV10-3 to TRBJ2-2; D might be TRBD1 (5 bases). The length of the CDR3 is 14 residues. The germline V gene encodes CDR1 ENHRY and CDR2 SYGVKD. The germline V and J ends were trimmed by 9 bases and 0 bases, with 11 bases remaining between them.